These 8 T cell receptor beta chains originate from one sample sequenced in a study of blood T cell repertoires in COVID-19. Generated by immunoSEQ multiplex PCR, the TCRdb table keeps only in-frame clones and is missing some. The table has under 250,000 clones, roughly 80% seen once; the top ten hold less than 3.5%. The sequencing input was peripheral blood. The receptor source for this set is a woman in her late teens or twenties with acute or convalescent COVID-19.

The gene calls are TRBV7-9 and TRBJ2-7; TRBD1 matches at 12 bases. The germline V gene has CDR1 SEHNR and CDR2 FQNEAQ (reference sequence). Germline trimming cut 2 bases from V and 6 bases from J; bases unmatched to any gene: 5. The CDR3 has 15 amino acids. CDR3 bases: TGTGCCAGCAGCTTAATGGGACAGGGGGCTCGCGAGCAGTACTTC. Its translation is CASSLMGQGAREQYF. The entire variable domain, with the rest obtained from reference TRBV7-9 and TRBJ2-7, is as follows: DTGVSQNPRHKITKRGQNVTFRCDPISEHNRLYWYRQTLGQGPEFLTYFQNEAQLEKSRLLSDRFSAERPKGSFSTLEIQRTEQGDSAMYLCASSLMGQGAREQYFGPGTRLTVT.

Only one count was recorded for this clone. The CDR3 reads CASSLSTGLGSSPLHF. The DNA for the CDR3 is TGTGCCAGCAGCTTATCGACAGGGCTGGGATCTTCACCCCTCCACTTT. This chain joins TRBV7-9 and TRBJ1-6, with 7 bases matching TRBD1. Germline lookup yields CDR1 SEHNR and CDR2 FQNEAQ (reference sequence). V lost 2 bases to trimming and J lost 9 bases; unmatched junction nucleotides: 10. CDR3 length: 16 amino acids.

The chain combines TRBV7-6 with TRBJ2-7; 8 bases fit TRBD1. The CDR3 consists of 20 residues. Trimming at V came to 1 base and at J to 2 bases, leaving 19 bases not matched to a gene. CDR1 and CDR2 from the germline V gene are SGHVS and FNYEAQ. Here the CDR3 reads CASSLESPGQAFTHPYEQYF. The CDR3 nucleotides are TGTGCCAGCAGCTTAGAGTCTCCGGGACAGGCCTTTACTCACCCCTACGAGCAGTACTTC.

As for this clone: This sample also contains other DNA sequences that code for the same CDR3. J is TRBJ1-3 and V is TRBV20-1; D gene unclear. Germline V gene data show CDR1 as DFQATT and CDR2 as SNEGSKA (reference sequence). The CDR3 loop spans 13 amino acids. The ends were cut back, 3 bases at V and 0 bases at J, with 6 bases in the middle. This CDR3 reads CSASSVSGNTIYF. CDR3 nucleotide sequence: TGCAGTGCTAGTTCCGTCTCTGGAAACACCATATATTTT.

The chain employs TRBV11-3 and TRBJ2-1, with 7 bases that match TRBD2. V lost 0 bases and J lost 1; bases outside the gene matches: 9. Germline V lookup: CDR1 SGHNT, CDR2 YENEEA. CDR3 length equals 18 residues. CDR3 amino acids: CASSLDQGGSGSYNEQFF. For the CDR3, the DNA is TGTGCCAGCAGCTTAGATCAAGGCGGGAGTGGGTCCTACAATGAGCAGTTCTTC.

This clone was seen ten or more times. As DNA, the CDR3 is TGCGCCAGCAGCTTGAATGAAGCGGGAGGGTTCTACGAGCAGTACTTC. This sequence encodes CASSLNEAGGFYEQYF. The chain carries TRBV5-1 and TRBJ2-7; the match to TRBD2 covers 10 bases. CDR1 is SGHRS and CDR2 is YFSETQ in the germline V gene. Trimming cost V 1 base and J 3 bases; bases outside gene matches: 7. The CDR3 sequence is 16 residues long.

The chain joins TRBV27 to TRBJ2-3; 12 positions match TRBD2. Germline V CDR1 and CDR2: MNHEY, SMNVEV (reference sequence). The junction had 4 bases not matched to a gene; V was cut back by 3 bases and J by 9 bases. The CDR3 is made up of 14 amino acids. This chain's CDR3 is CASSLGTSGPTQYF. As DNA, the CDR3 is TGTGCCAGCAGTTTGGGGACTAGCGGGCCAACGCAGTATTTT.

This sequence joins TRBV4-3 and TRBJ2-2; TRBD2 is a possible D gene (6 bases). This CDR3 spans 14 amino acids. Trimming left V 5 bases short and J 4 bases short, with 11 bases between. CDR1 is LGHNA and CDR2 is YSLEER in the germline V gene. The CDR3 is CASSSQEGTGELFF. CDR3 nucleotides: TGCGCCAGCAGCTCCCAGGAGGGCACCGGGGAGCTGTTTTTT.